What follows are 23 T cell receptor beta chains derived from one specimen sequenced in a study of CD4 T cells in relation to SARS-CoV-2 and coronaviruses (dated by TCRdb to 2020 to 2022). The library was produced with the immunoSEQ multiplex PCR assay. Entries here come from immuneACCESS through TCRdb and include only in-frame sequences with V and J called. Some clones fail to appear in such tables; in the studies checked, an unresolved V gene covers under half of the shortfall, and the cause of the remainder is unknown. This sample is represented by some 60,000 clones; 92% of them were singletons. The ten largest clonotypes hold approximately 0.37% of the sample. The source material was naive CD4+ T cells from PBMCs. In the paper's terms, the cell subset or site label means: naive CD4+ T cells isolated by negative enrichment. These receptor sequences come from an adult with COVID-19.

The CDR3 sequence: CASSLRRGTREQYF. For the CDR3, the DNA is TGCGCCAGCAGCTTGAGACGGGGGACGAGGGAGCAGTACTTC. This sequence joins TRBV5-1 and TRBJ2-7, with TRBD2 as a possible D gene (6 bases). From germline, CDR1 is SGHRS and CDR2 YFSETQ. The CDR3 runs 14 residues. The ends were cut back, 1 base at V and 7 bases at J, with 15 bases in the middle.

The rearrangement uses TRBV6-5 and TRBJ2-7, with 7 bases identical to TRBD1. J was trimmed by 4 bases and V by 7 bases; bases with no gene match: 4. The CDR3 totals 12 residues. Germline V lookup: CDR1 MNHEY, CDR2 SVGAGI. CDR3 coding DNA: TGTGCCAGCAAGCGACAGGGATACGAGCAGTACTTC. Translated: CASKRQGYEQYF.

The J gene is TRBJ2-6, the V gene TRBV19, with 7 positions matching TRBD1. Germline V gives CDR1 LNHDA, CDR2 SQIVND (reference sequence). V was pared by 8 bases and J by 1 base, with 8 bases of the junction left unmatched. The CDR3 runs 16 residues. As DNA, the CDR3 is TGTGCCAGTCCCGGGACAGTAATATCTGGGGCCAACGTCCTGACTTTC. This encodes CASPGTVISGANVLTF.

The V and J genes are TRBV5-1 and TRBJ2-1, with TRBD2 matching over 7 bases. Germline V lookup: CDR1 SGHRS, CDR2 YFSETQ. V shed 0 bases and J 0 bases; nucleotides not matched to a gene: 3. The length of the CDR3 is 16 residues. CDR3 coding DNA: TGCGCCAGCAGCTTGGAGCGGGATCTCTCCTACAATGAGCAGTTCTTC. Translation gives CASSLERDLSYNEQFF.

The V gene is TRBV5-1, the J gene TRBJ2-5; unclear D gene. The CDR3 extends over 16 amino acids. The V end was cut by 0 bases, the J end by 8 bases, with 20 bases between. Germline V gene lookup returns CDR1 SGHRS and CDR2 YFSETQ. In nucleotides, the CDR3 is TGCGCCAGCAGCTTGGGAGGTTCCGGGCCCCAATCAACCCAGTACTTC. Encoded protein: CASSLGGSGPQSTQYF. Together with reference TRBV5-1 and TRBJ2-5, the CDR3 gives the full variable domain: KAGVTQTPRYLIKTRGQQVTLSCSPISGHRSVSWYQQTPGQGLQFLFEYFSETQRNKGNFPGRFSGRQFSNSRSEMNVSTLELGDSALYLCASSLGGSGPQSTQYFGPGTRLLVL.

The J gene is TRBJ2-1, the V gene TRBV18; D could derive from TRBD1 or TRBD2 (5 bases each). The CDR3 contains 13 residues. V lost 1 base, J lost 6 bases, and 7 bases lay in between. Germline CDR1 reads KGHSH; CDR2 reads LQKENI. CDR3 bases: TGTGCCAGCTCACCACAGGGGACCAATGAGCAGTTCTTC. It codes for CASSPQGTNEQFF.

The V and J genes are TRBV11-2 and TRBJ2-1; no definite D call. CDR1 is SGHAT, CDR2 FQNNGV, per germline. V was clipped by 6 bases and J by 6 bases, with 12 bases between them. This CDR3 comprises 13 residues. The CDR3 sequence is CASRRLVVNEQFF. The CDR3 bases are TGTGCCAGCAGAAGGTTGGTAGTCAATGAGCAGTTCTTC.

CDR3 nucleotides: TGCGCCAGCAGCTTGGAAGGGGGGGATCAGCCCCAGCATTTT. It codes for CASSLEGGDQPQHF. The chain recombines TRBV5-1 with TRBJ1-5, with a weak D call TRBD1 (6 bases). Germline loops: CDR1 SGHRS, CDR2 YFSETQ. The CDR3 has 14 amino acids. The ends were cut back, 0 bases at V and 5 bases at J, with 9 bases in the middle. The full variable domain, with the rest looked up from reference TRBV5-1 and TRBJ1-5, is KAGVTQTPRYLIKTRGQQVTLSCSPISGHRSVSWYQQTPGQGLQFLFEYFSETQRNKGNFPGRFSGRQFSNSRSEMNVSTLELGDSALYLCASSLEGGDQPQHFGDGTRLSIL.

In this sample, this clone turned up once. The chain joins TRBV5-4 to TRBJ2-3; D is possibly TRBD1 or TRBD2 (6 bases each). Germline CDR1 reads SGHNT; CDR2 reads YYREEE (reference sequence). Between the trimmed V and J ends, which lost 6 bases and 2 bases, there was a span of 19 bases. The CDR3 has 16 amino acids. The CDR3 is CASNGGGGGNTDTQYF. The DNA for the CDR3 is TGTGCCAGCAACGGGGGAGGAGGGGGAAACACAGATACGCAGTATTTT.

The V gene is TRBV5-4, the J gene TRBJ2-5, with 8 bases lining up with TRBD2. V lost 3 bases to trimming and J lost 5 bases; unmatched junction nucleotides: 12. Germline V gene data show CDR1 as SGHNT and CDR2 as YYREEE (reference sequence). CDR3 length equals 16 residues. CDR3 sequence reads: CASSSQTSVYSETQYF. As DNA, the CDR3 is TGTGCCAGCAGCTCCCAGACTAGCGTCTACTCTGAGACCCAGTACTTC.

The V call is TRBV5-4, the J call TRBJ2-1; 7 bases align to TRBD2. Germline V gene data show CDR1 as SGHNT and CDR2 as YYREEE (reference sequence). V shed 3 bases and J 0 bases; nucleotides not matched to a gene: 3. CDR3 length: 15 residues. The CDR3 sequence is CASSWGLSSYNEQFF. Written as DNA, the CDR3 is TGTGCCAGCAGCTGGGGACTAAGCTCCTACAATGAGCAGTTCTTC.

This chain uses TRBV3-1 (or the pseudogene TRBV3-2) with TRBJ2-1, with a weak D call TRBD2 (5 bases). Trimming took 4 bases from V and 5 from J, leaving 15 bases between them. The CDR3 covers 15 residues. Germline-derived CDR1 and CDR2 are LGHDT and YNNKEL (reference sequence). The CDR3 region has the DNA TGTGCCAGCAGCCGCGGGTTTACAGTTGACAATGAGCAGTTCTTC. Its protein product is CASSRGFTVDNEQFF.

The genes are TRBV5-4 and TRBJ2-1; possibly TRBD2 for D (6 bases). The CDR3 has 15 residues. Between the trimmed V and J ends, which lost 0 bases and 4 bases, there was a span of 11 bases. The germline CDR1 and CDR2 sequences are SGHNT and YYREEE (reference sequence). The CDR3, as DNA: TGTGCCAGCAGCTTGGCCGGGGGAAAATACAATGAGCAGTTCTTC. Translating it yields CASSLAGGKYNEQFF.

The CDR3 region is CASSQAGGRNTIYF. As DNA, the CDR3 is TGTGCCAGCAGCCAGGCGGGGGGAAGGAACACCATATATTTT. The rearrangement joins TRBV11-2 to TRBJ1-3, with TRBD1 as a possible D gene (5 bases). Per germline, CDR1 SGHAT and CDR2 FQNNGV. V was cut by 5 bases and J by 7 bases, with 15 bases left in between. CDR3 length: 14 residues. The full variable domain, with the rest looked up from reference TRBV11-2 and TRBJ1-3, is EAGVAQSPRYKIIEKRQSVAFWCNPISGHATLYWYQQILGQGPKLLIQFQNNGVVDDSQLPKDRFSAERLKGVDSTLKIQPAKLEDSAVYLCASSQAGGRNTIYFGEGSWLTVV.

The chain uses TRBV28 and TRBJ2-7; TRBD1 is a possible D gene (6 bases). V lost 5 bases, J lost 5 bases, and 13 bases lay in between. The CDR3 length is 13 residues. The V gene's germline CDR1 is MDHEN and CDR2 SYDVKM. CDR3 amino acids: CASSNSGVDEQYF. In DNA form, the CDR3 reads TGTGCCAGCAGTAACTCAGGGGTCGACGAGCAGTACTTC.

This rearrangement joins TRBV5-1 to TRBJ2-2, with 7 bases that match TRBD1. CDR3 length: 17 amino acids. V gave up 7 bases and J gave up 7 bases; unmatched junction bases: 19. Germline CDR1 reads SGHRS; CDR2 reads YFSETQ. The CDR3 region is CASLSPGTVFGSGELFF. For the CDR3, the DNA is TGCGCCAGCCTTTCACCCGGGACAGTATTCGGAAGCGGGGAGCTGTTTTTT.

This clone was counted a few times. The rearrangement links TRBV7-6 to TRBJ2-7, with 14 bases identical to TRBD2. CDR1 is SGHVS and CDR2 is FNYEAQ in the germline V gene. This CDR3 region has 15 residues. J gave up 4 bases and V 4 bases, and 3 bases lay outside the gene matches. CDR3 sequence (DNA): TGTGCCAGCAGCTCGGGACTAGCGGGAGAGTACGAGCAGTACTTC. It encodes CASSSGLAGEYEQYF.

The rearrangement links TRBV29-1 to TRBJ2-7; D is unresolved. The CDR3 sequence is 12 residues long. The V gene lost 4 bases and the J gene lost 1 base, with 8 bases spanning the gap. Germline values: CDR1 SQVTM, CDR2 ANQGSEA. CDR3 in amino acids: CSVAGESYEQYF. CDR3 sequence (DNA): TGCAGCGTTGCCGGTGAGTCCTACGAGCAGTACTTC.

V and J are TRBV11-3 and TRBJ2-1; TRBD2 aligns across 8 bases. Germline assignment: CDR1 SGHNT and CDR2 YENEEA. The junction had 4 bases not matched to a gene; V was cut back by 2 bases and J by 4 bases. The CDR3 has 15 amino acids. CDR3 region: CASSLLSGGYNEQFF. CDR3 nucleotides: TGTGCCAGCAGCTTACTGAGCGGGGGTTACAATGAGCAGTTCTTC.

The chain has TRBV6-5 and TRBJ2-1; the D gene is possibly TRBD2 (6 bases). Germline V gene lookup returns CDR1 MNHEY and CDR2 SVGAGI. The CDR3 totals 14 residues. With 4 bases removed from V and 6 bases from J, the gap between germline ends came to 13 bases. The CDR3 region is CASSSPGSSNEQFF. The CDR3 nucleotides read TGTGCCAGCAGTTCCCCCGGGAGTAGCAATGAGCAGTTCTTC.

The rearrangement uses TRBV6-2 or TRBV6-3 and TRBJ2-1; 13 positions match TRBD2. The CDR3 is 19 amino acids. V lost 4 bases to trimming and J lost 7 bases; unmatched junction nucleotides: 16. The germline V gene has CDR1 MNHEY and CDR2 SVGEGT. CDR3 residues: CASSSIRTGTSGISNEQFF. The CDR3 DNA follows: TGTGCCAGCAGTTCAATCCGAACCGGGACTAGCGGGATCTCAAATGAGCAGTTCTTC.

This clone was recorded once. The chain links TRBV29-1 to TRBJ2-1; D perhaps matches TRBD2 (6 bases). There are 13 residues in the CDR3. The V end lost 4 bases, the J end lost 6 bases, and 13 bases lay between the germline ends. Germline loops: CDR1 SQVTM, CDR2 ANQGSEA. This chain's CDR3 is CSVGDSITNEQFF. The CDR3 region has the DNA TGCAGCGTTGGGGACTCTATCACCAATGAGCAGTTCTTC.

The chain carries TRBV28 and TRBJ2-1, with a possible D match to TRBD1 (5 bases). The V gene lost 5 bases and the J gene lost 6 bases, with 14 bases spanning the gap. This CDR3 contains 14 residues. From germline, CDR1 is MDHEN and CDR2 SYDVKM. The CDR3: CASSPHEQGNEQFF. DNA for the CDR3: TGTGCCAGCAGTCCCCACGAGCAGGGCAATGAGCAGTTCTTC.